This passage covers 16 T cell receptor beta chains from one sample sequenced in a study of long-term antiretroviral therapy in people with HIV. Samples were assayed with immunoSEQ v3.0 at survey level. Here immunoSEQ multiplex PCR was the method, and the copy in TCRdb shows in-frame clones only, minus some. Of around 17,000 clones in the sample, approximately 90% are singletons; the top ten hold approximately 12%. Source: unsorted PBMCs, taken 6.9 years after starting antiretroviral therapy. The receptors were sampled from a man between 50 and 59 years old with HIV.

The chain joins TRBV9 to TRBJ2-5; D perhaps matches TRBD1 (6 bases). The V end was cut by 4 bases, the J end by 2 bases, with 12 bases between. The CDR3 is 14 residues long. Germline assignment: CDR1 SGDLS and CDR2 YYNGEE. Written as DNA, the CDR3 is TGTGCCAGCAGCTCTTTGACAGGACAAGAGACCCAGTACTTC. This gives the protein CASSSLTGQETQYF.

The chain joins TRBV19 to TRBJ1-1, with 8 bases aligning to TRBD1. The CDR3 length is 13 residues. The trim removed 5 bases at V and 7 bases at J, leaving 6 bases unmatched. Germline CDR1 is LNHDA and CDR2 is SQIVND (reference sequence). The CDR3 DNA is TGTGCCAGTAGTGAGACAGGGGCGCTTGAAGCTTTCTTT. This encodes CASSETGALEAFF.

The V gene is TRBV6-5, the J gene TRBJ2-3, with 7 bases that match TRBD1. Germline V gene sequence: CDR1 MNHEY, CDR2 SVGAGI. Trimming at V came to 5 bases and at J to 4 bases, leaving 9 bases not matched to a gene. The CDR3 covers 15 residues. The CDR3 sequence is CASSGGQIDADTQYF. As DNA, the CDR3 is TGTGCCAGCAGTGGGGGACAGATCGACGCAGATACGCAGTATTTT.

V gene TRBV5-6 combines with J gene TRBJ2-7; no clear D. Germline assignment: CDR1 SGHDT and CDR2 YYEEEE. The ends were cut back, 3 bases at V and 0 bases at J, with 7 bases in the middle. The CDR3 covers 13 residues. DNA for the CDR3: TGTGCCAGCAGCTATTCTAGCTCCTACGAGCAGTACTTC. Translated, it gives CASSYSSSYEQYF.

This chain links TRBV5-1 with TRBJ2-2; 7 bases are a match to TRBD1. V was pared by 6 bases and J by 5 bases, with 7 bases of the junction left unmatched. The CDR3 length is 14 residues. From germline, CDR1 is SGHRS and CDR2 YFSETQ. In nucleotides, the CDR3 is TGCGCCAGCAAAGGGGGCACAGGGACCGGGGAGCTGTTTTTT. It is translated as CASKGGTGTGELFF. Based on the CDR3 plus reference TRBV5-1 and TRBJ2-2, the full variable domain is KAGVTQTPRYLIKTRGQQVTLSCSPISGHRSVSWYQQTPGQGLQFLFEYFSETQRNKGNFPGRFSGRQFSNSRSEMNVSTLELGDSALYLCASKGGTGTGELFFGEGSRLTVL.

The chain's CDR3 is CASSRSGVAYEQYF. DNA of the CDR3: TGTGCCAGCTCAAGAAGCGGGGTGGCCTACGAGCAGTACTTC. The chain joins TRBV18 to TRBJ2-7; 7 bases align to TRBD2. V lost 5 bases and J lost 2; bases outside the gene matches: 6. The CDR3 is 14 residues long. CDR1 KGHSH and CDR2 LQKENI come from the germline V gene.

This clone was seen a few times. CDR3 coding DNA: TGTGCCAGTTCCAGGGGTTACAATCAGCCCCAGCATTTT. Translation gives CASSRGYNQPQHF. The genes are TRBV19 and TRBJ1-5, with D perhaps matching TRBD1 (6 bases). Germline lookup yields CDR1 LNHDA and CDR2 SQIVND (reference sequence). Between the trimmed V and J ends, which lost 8 bases and 3 bases, there was a span of 11 bases. The CDR3 consists of 13 residues.

The rearrangement links TRBV13 to TRBJ2-5; 9 positions agree with TRBD1. The CDR3 covers 15 residues. The germline V gene has CDR1 PRHDT and CDR2 FYEKMQ (reference sequence). J was trimmed by 4 bases and V by 1 base; bases with no gene match: 4. The CDR3 region is CASSLVQGASETQYF. The CDR3 nucleotides read TGTGCCAGCAGCTTAGTACAGGGGGCTTCAGAGACCCAGTACTTC.

The CDR3 loop reads CASRSDRVHEQYF. The CDR3 bases are TGTGCCAGCAGATCAGACAGGGTCCACGAGCAGTACTTC. The rearrangement joins TRBV28 to TRBJ2-7, with 7 nucleotides matching TRBD1. After removal of 6 bases from V and 5 bases from J, the junction contained 7 bases not matched to a gene. This CDR3 spans 13 amino acids. Germline V CDR1 and CDR2: MDHEN, SYDVKM.

The chain is built from TRBV19 and TRBJ1-4, with a possible D match to TRBD1 (6 bases). The CDR3 covers 12 residues. Germline CDR1 reads LNHDA; CDR2 reads SQIVND (reference sequence). The ends were cut back, 8 bases at V and 8 bases at J, with 12 bases in the middle. The CDR3 is CASAGQGEKLFF. As DNA, the CDR3 is TGTGCCAGTGCGGGACAAGGAGAAAAACTGTTTTTT.

This clone came up once. Other nucleotide sequences from this sample produce the same CDR3. The chain combines TRBV9 with TRBJ2-6; no firm D call. Germline V lookup: CDR1 SGDLS, CDR2 YYNGEE. The CDR3 is made up of 15 amino acids. The V end was cut by 3 bases, the J end by 2 bases, with 9 bases between. The CDR3, as DNA: TGTGCCAGCAGCGCCGATAGAACTGGGGCCAACGTCCTGACTTTC. It encodes CASSADRTGANVLTF.

The chain is built from TRBV7-8 and TRBJ2-7, with D possibly matching TRBD2 (7 bases). Trimming removed 6 bases at V and 3 bases at J, with 15 bases between. CDR3 length: 14 amino acids. Germline CDR1 is SGHVS and CDR2 is FQNEAQ. The CDR3 protein is CASRSQGGGYEQYF. CDR3 in DNA: TGTGCCAGCAGATCACAGGGAGGGGGCTACGAGCAGTACTTC.

This chain uses TRBV9 with TRBJ2-1; D might be TRBD2 (5 bases). CDR3 length: 15 residues. Between the trimmed V and J ends, which lost 4 bases and 3 bases, there was a span of 14 bases. Germline V gene data show CDR1 as SGDLS and CDR2 as YYNGEE. CDR3 nucleotides: TGTGCCAGCAGCCCCCAACTAGAGAACTACAATGAGCAGTTCTTC. This translates into CASSPQLENYNEQFF.

The chain links TRBV4-2 to TRBJ2-1; D gene ambiguous. Germline V CDR1 and CDR2: LGHNA, YNFKEQ. CDR3 length: 15 amino acids. V lost 1 base and J lost 2, with 9 bases in between. CDR3 sequence: CASSQGSIPYNEQFF. Here the CDR3 DNA reads TGTGCCAGCAGCCAAGGTAGTATCCCCTACAATGAGCAGTTCTTC.

V gene TRBV5-6 combines with J gene TRBJ2-2, with 7 bases identical to TRBD1. Trimming removed 2 bases from V and 3 bases from J; junction bases left unmatched: 4. Germline values: CDR1 SGHDT, CDR2 YYEEEE. This CDR3 is 15 amino acids long. CDR3 in DNA: TGTGCCAGCAGCTTAAGGACAGGATACACCGGGGAGCTGTTTTTT. This gives the protein CASSLRTGYTGELFF. The whole variable domain, filled in from reference TRBV5-6 and TRBJ2-2, reads DAGVTQSPTHLIKTRGQQVTLRCSPKSGHDTVSWYQQALGQGPQFIFQYYEEEERQRGNFPDRFSGHQFPNYSSELNVNALLLGDSALYLCASSLRTGYTGELFFGEGSRLTVL.

This chain joins TRBV19 and TRBJ1-5; weak D call: TRBD1 (5 bases). V lost 0 bases, J lost 5 bases, and 17 bases lay in between. In germline, CDR1 is LNHDA, CDR2 SQIVND (reference sequence). CDR3 size: 17 residues. The CDR3 reads CASSIDRVAGRDQPQHF. The CDR3 DNA reads TGTGCCAGTAGTATAGATAGGGTTGCAGGGCGTGATCAGCCCCAGCATTTT.